This T cell receptor beta chain is from a study of CD4 T cells in relation to SARS-CoV-2 and coronaviruses. This clone was observed once. As yet, its antigen is unknown. Naive and memory CD4+ T cells came from enriched cryopreserved PBMCs. Naive and memory CD4+ T cell DNA was deep-sequenced without culture. The protocol was immunoSEQ multiplex PCR, while the TCRdb copy is restricted to in-frame clones and leaves out a portion. The table lists about 54,000 clones, about 91% of them singletons. CDR3 length equals 14 residues. The germline V gene has CDR1 SGHRS and CDR2 YFSETQ. V was cut by 4 bases and J by 3 bases, with 12 bases left in between. General study points: Compared with monoreactive clones, crossreactive clones showed significantly weaker SARS-CoV-2 expansion.

The chain is built from TRBV5-1 and TRBJ2-3, with D perhaps TRBD2 (7 bases). The receptor was derived from an adult with COVID-19. Source material: naive CD4+ T cells from PBMCs. Specified subset: naive CD4+ T cells isolated by negative enrichment. The CDR3, as DNA: TGCGCCAGCAGCCCCGGGGGGCAAACAGATACGCAGTATTTT. Its protein product is CASSPGGQTDTQYF.